This paragraph reports one T cell receptor (beta chain). Its target is unknown. This sample is part of a study of post-analysis software for immune sequencing data. Background on the study: Secondary progressive, relapsing-remitting and progressive-relapsing multiple sclerosis were among the included disease courses. Study observations and caveats: A significant reduction in normalized Chao1 diversity was observed in multiple sclerosis patients versus controls. Strong co-clustering by F measure was seen for same-batch samples. Patients carried roughly 5 TRBV segments more frequently than controls did, and TRBV5-6, TRBV5-1 and TRBV20-1 were among them.

Trimming stripped 0 bases from V and 4 bases from J, with 5 bases between. This CDR3 has 13 amino acids. The TCR beta cDNA libraries contained unique molecular identifiers. Once roughly 1 to 10 million T cells were used, roughly 0.5 million cDNA molecules resulted. Via MiXCR, TCRdb re-called the PCR reads, giving one row per CDR3 protein. The sample includes approximately 630,000 distinct CDR3 sequences, 55% to 60% of them seen just once. Sample: blood. The TCR comes from a girl aged 2 to 10 with multiple sclerosis. The gene calls are TRBV12-3 or TRBV12-4 and TRBJ2-3; D is uncertain. The CDR3 DNA follows: TGTGCCAGCAGTTTAGCGACACCAGATACGCAGTATTTT. Translated: CASSLATPDTQYF.